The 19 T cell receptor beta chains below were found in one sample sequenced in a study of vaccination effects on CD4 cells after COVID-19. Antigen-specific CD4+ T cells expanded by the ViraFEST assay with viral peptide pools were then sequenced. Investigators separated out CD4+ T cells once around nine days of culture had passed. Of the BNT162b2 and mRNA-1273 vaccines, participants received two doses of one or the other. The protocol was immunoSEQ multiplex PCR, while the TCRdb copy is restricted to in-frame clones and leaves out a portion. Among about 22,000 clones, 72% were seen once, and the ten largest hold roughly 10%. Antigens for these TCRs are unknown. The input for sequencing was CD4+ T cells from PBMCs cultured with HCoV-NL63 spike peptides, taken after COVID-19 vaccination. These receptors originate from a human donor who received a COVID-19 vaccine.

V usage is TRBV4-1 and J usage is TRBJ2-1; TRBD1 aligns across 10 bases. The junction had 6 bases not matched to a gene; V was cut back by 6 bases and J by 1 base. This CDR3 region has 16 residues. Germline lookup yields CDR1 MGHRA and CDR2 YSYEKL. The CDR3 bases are TGCGCCAGCAGACGGGTGGGACAGGGGTCCTACAATGAGCAGTTCTTC. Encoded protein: CASRRVGQGSYNEQFF.

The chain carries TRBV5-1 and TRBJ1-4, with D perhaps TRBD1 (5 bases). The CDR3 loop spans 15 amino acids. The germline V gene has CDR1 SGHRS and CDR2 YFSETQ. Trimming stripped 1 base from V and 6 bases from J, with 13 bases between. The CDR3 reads CASSLFPGADEKLFF. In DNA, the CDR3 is TGCGCCAGCAGCTTGTTTCCCGGGGCCGATGAAAAACTGTTTTTT.

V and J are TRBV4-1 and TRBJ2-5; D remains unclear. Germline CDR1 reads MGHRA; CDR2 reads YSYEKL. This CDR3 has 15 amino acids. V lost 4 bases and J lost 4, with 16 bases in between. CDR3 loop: CASSPLMFRRETQYF. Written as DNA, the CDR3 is TGCGCCAGCAGCCCCCTTATGTTCCGGAGAGAGACCCAGTACTTC.

The CDR3 here is CASSQGLTVRAQPQHF. CDR3 sequence (DNA): TGCGCCAGCAGCCAAGGCCTGACGGTCCGGGCTCAGCCCCAGCATTTT. The chain carries TRBV4-1 and TRBJ1-5; D unresolved. Trimming took 1 base from V and 6 from J, leaving 16 bases between them. From germline, CDR1 is MGHRA and CDR2 YSYEKL. This CDR3 spans 16 amino acids.

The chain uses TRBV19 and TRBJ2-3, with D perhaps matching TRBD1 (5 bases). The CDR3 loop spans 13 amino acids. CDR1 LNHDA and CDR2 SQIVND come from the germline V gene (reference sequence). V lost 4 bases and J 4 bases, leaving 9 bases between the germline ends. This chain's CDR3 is CASSTTTADTQYF. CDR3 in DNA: TGTGCCAGTAGTACTACGACAGCAGATACGCAGTATTTT.

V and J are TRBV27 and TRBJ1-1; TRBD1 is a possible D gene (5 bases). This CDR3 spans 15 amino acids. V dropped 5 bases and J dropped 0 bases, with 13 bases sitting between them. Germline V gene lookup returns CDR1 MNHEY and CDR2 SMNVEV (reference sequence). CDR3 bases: TGTGCCAGCAGTCCACGGCAGGGAATGAACACTGAAGCTTTCTTT. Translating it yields CASSPRQGMNTEAFF.

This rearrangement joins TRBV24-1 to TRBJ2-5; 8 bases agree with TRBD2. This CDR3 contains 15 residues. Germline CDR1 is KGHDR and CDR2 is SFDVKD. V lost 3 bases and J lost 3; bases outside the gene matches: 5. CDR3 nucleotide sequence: TGTGCCACCAGTGATCAGGGACTAGACAAAGAGACCCAGTACTTC. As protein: CATSDQGLDKETQYF.

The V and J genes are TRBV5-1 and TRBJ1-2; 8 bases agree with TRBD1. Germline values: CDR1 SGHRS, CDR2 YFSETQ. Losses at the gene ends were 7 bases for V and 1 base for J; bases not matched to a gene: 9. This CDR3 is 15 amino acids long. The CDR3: CASGTGQAINYGYTF. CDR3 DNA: TGCGCCAGCGGGACAGGACAGGCTATTAACTATGGCTACACCTTC.

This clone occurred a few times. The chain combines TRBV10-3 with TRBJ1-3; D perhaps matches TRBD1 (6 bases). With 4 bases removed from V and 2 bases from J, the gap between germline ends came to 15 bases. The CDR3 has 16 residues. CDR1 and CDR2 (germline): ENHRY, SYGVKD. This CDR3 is CAISAHLQGAGNTIYF. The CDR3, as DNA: TGTGCCATCAGTGCCCACTTACAGGGAGCTGGAAACACCATATATTTT.

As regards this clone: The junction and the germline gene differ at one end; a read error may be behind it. The CDR3 DNA reads TGTGCCACCAGCAGAGCTGGAGACACCATATATTTT. Encoded protein: CATSRAGDTIYF. J is TRBJ1-3 and V is TRBV15; D remains ambiguous. Germline V gives CDR1 LNHNV, CDR2 YYDKDF (reference sequence). The CDR3 is 12 residues long.

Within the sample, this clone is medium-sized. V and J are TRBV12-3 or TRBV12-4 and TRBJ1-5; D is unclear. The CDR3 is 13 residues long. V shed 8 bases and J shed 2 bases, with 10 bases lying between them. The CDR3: CASARGGNQPQHF. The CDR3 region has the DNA TGTGCCAGCGCCCGGGGAGGCAATCAGCCCCAGCATTTT.

In DNA, the CDR3 is TGTGCCGTCGAGGGACAGGGGGCTGGAAACACCATATATTTT. Its translation: CAVEGQGAGNTIYF. The rearrangement uses TRBV10-3 and TRBJ1-3, with 11 bases matching TRBD1. Germline CDR1 is ENHRY and CDR2 is SYGVKD. V lost 11 bases to trimming and J lost 2 bases; unmatched junction nucleotides: 5. CDR3 length: 14 amino acids.

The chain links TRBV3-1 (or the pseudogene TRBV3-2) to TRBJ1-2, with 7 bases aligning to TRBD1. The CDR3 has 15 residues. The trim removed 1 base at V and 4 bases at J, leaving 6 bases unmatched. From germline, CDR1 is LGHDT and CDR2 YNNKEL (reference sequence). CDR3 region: CASSQVETGSYGYTF. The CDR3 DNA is TGTGCCAGCAGCCAAGTTGAGACAGGGAGCTATGGCTACACCTTC.

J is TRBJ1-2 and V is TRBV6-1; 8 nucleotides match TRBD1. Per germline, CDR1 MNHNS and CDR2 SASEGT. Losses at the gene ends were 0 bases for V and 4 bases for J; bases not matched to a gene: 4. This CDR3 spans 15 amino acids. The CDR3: CASSEASRGLYGYTF. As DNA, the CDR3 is TGTGCCAGCAGTGAAGCAAGCAGGGGGCTCTATGGCTACACCTTC.

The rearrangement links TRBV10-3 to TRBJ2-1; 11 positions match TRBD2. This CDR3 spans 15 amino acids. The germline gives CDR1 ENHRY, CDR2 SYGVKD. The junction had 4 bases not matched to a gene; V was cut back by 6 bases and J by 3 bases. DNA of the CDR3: TGTGCCATCAGGGATAGCGGGGGGGGCTACAATGAGCAGTTCTTC. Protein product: CAIRDSGGGYNEQFF.

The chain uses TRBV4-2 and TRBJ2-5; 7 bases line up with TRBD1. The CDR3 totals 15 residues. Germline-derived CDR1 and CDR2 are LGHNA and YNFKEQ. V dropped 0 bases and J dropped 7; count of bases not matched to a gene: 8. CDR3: CASSQDLGQPGTQYF. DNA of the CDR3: TGTGCCAGCAGCCAAGATCTGGGACAGCCTGGGACCCAGTACTTC.

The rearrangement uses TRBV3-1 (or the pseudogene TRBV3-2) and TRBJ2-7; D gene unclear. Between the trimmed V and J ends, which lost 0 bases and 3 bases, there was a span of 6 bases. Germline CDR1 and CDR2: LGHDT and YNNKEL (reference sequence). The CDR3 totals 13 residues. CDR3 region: CASSQEGIYEQYF. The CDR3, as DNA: TGTGCCAGCAGCCAAGAGGGGATCTACGAGCAGTACTTC.

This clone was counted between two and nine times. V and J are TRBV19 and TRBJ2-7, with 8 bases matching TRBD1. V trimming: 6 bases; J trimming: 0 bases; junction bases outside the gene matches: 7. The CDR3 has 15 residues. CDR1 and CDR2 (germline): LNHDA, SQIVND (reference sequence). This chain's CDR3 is CASRRTGQVSYEQYF. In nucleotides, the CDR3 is TGTGCCAGTAGGAGGACGGGACAGGTCTCCTACGAGCAGTACTTC.

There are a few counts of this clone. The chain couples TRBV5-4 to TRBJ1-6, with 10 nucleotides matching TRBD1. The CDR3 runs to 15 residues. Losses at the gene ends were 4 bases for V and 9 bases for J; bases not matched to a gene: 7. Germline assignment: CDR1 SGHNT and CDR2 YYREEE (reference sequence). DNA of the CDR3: TGTGCCAGCAGCCTCCGGGACAGGGGTTTTTCACCCCTCCACTTT. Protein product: CASSLRDRGFSPLHF.